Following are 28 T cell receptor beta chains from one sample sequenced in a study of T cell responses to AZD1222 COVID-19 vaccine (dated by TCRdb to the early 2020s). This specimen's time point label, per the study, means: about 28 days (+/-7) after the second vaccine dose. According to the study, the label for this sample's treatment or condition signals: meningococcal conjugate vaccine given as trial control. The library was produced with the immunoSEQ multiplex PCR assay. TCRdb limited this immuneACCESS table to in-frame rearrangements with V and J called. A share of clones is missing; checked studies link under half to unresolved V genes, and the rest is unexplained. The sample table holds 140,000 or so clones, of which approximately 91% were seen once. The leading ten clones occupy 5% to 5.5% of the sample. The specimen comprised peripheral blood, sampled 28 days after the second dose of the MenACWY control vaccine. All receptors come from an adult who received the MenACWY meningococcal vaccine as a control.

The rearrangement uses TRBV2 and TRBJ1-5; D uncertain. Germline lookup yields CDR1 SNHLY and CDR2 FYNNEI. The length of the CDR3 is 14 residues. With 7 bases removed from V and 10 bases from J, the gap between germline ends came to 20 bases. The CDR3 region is CASNLMGWEQPQHF. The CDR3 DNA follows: TGTGCCAGCAACCTAATGGGGTGGGAACAACCCCAGCATTTT.

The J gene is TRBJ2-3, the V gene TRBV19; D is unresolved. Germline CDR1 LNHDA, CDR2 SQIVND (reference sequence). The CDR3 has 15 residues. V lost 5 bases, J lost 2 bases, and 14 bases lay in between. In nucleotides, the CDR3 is TGTGCCAGTAGTCCCCGATGGGAAAACACAGATACGCAGTATTTT. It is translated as CASSPRWENTDTQYF.

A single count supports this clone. The CDR3 protein is CATSETGGSKNYGYTF. Here the CDR3 DNA reads TGTGCCACCAGTGAAACAGGGGGTTCCAAAAACTATGGCTACACCTTC. V and J are TRBV24-1 and TRBJ1-2; 8 bases line up with TRBD1. Trimming removed 4 bases from V and 2 bases from J; junction bases left unmatched: 8. The CDR3 runs 16 residues. Germline CDR1 KGHDR, CDR2 SFDVKD.

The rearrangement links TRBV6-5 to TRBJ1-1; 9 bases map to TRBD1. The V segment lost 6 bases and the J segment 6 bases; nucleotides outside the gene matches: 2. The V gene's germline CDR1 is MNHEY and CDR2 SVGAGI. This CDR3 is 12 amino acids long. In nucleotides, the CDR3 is TGTGCCAGCAGGCACAGGGGGCCTGAAGCTTTCTTT. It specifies CASRHRGPEAFF.

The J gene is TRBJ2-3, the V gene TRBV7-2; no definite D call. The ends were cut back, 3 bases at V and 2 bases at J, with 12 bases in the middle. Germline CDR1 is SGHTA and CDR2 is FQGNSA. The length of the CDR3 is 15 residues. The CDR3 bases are TGTGCCAGCAGCTTGGCCAGCGTCCCCACAGATACGCAGTATTTT. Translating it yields CASSLASVPTDTQYF. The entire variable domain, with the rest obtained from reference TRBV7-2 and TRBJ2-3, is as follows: GAGVSQSPSNKVTEKGKDVELRCDPISGHTALYWYRQSLGQGLEFLIYFQGNSAPDKSGLPSDRFSAERTGGSVSTLTIQRTQQEDSAVYLCASSLASVPTDTQYFGPGTRLTVL.

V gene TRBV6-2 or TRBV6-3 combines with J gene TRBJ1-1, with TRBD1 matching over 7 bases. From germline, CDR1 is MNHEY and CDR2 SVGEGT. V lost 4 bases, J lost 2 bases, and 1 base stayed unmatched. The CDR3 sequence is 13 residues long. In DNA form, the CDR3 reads TGTGCCAGCAGTTGGGACAGTAACACTGAAGCTTTCTTT. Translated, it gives CASSWDSNTEAFF.

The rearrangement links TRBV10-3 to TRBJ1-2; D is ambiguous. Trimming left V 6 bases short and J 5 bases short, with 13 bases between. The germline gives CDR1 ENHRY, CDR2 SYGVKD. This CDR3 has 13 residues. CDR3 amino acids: CAISADVDYGYTF. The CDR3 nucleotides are TGTGCCATCAGCGCCGACGTAGATTATGGCTACACCTTC.

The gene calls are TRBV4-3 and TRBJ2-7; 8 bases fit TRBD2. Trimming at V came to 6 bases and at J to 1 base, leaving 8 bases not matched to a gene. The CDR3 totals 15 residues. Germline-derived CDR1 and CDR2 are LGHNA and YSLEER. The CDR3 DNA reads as TGCGCCAGCAGTCTCGGGGGGGACGGATCCTACGAGCAGTACTTC. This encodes CASSLGGDGSYEQYF.

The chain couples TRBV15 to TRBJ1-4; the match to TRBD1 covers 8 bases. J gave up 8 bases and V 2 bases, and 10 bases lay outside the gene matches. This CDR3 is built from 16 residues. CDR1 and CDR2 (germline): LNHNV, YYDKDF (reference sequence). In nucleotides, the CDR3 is TGTGCCACCAGCAGAATGGGGGGGACAGGAGGGGAAAAACTGTTTTTT. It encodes CATSRMGGTGGEKLFF.

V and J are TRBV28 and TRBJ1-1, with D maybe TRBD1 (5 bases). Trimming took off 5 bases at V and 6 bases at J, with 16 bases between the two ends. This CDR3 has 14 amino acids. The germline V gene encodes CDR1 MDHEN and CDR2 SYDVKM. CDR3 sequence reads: CASSLKPSGAEAFF. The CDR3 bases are TGTGCCAGCAGTCTAAAACCCTCGGGGGCTGAAGCTTTCTTT.

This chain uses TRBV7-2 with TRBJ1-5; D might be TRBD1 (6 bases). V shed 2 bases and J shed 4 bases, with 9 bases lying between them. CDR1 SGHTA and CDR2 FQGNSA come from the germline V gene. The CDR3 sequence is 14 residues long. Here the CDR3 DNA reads TGTGCCAGCAGCTTACATCAGGGGAATCAGCCCCAGCATTTT. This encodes CASSLHQGNQPQHF.

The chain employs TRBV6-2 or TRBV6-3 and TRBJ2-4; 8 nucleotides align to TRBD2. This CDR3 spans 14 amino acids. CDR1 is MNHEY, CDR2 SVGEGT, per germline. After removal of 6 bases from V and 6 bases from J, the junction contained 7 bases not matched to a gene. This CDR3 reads CASSLPGGLNIQYF. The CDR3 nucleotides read TGTGCCAGCAGCCTACCGGGGGGGCTAAACATTCAGTACTTC.

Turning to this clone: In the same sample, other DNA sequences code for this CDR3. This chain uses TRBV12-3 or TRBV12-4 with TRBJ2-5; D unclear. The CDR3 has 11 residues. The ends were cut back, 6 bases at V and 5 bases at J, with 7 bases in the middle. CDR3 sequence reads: CASSLGETQYF. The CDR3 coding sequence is TGTGCCAGCAGCCTGGGGGAGACCCAGTACTTC.

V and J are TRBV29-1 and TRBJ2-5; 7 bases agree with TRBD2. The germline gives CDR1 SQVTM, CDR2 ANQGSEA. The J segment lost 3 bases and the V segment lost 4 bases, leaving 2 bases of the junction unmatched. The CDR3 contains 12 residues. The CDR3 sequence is CSVGAGEETQYF. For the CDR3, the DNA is TGCAGCGTTGGTGCGGGGGAAGAGACCCAGTACTTC.

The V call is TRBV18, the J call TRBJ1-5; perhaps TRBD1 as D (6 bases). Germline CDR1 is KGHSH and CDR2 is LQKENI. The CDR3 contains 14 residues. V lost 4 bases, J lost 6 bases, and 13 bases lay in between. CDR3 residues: CASSLQGPGQPQHF. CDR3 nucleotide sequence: TGTGCCAGCTCACTACAGGGACCCGGTCAGCCCCAGCATTTT.

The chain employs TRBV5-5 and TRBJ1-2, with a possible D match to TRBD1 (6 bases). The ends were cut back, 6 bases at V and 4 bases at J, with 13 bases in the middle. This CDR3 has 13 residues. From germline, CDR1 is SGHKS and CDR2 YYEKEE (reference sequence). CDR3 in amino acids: CASTVTGSYGYTF. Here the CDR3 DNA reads TGTGCCAGCACCGTGACAGGTTCCTATGGCTACACCTTC. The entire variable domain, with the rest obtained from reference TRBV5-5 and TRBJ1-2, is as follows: DAGVTQSPTHLIKTRGQQVTLRCSPISGHKSVSWYQQVLGQGPQFIFQYYEKEERGRGNFPDRFSARQFPNYSSELNVNALLLGDSALYLCASTVTGSYGYTFGSGTRLTVV.

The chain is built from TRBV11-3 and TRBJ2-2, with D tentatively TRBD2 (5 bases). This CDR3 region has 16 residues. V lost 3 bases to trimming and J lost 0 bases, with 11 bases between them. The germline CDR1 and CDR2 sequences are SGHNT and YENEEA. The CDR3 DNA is TGTGCCAGCAGCTTCCCGGGATTCGCGAACACCGGGGAGCTGTTTTTT. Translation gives CASSFPGFANTGELFF.

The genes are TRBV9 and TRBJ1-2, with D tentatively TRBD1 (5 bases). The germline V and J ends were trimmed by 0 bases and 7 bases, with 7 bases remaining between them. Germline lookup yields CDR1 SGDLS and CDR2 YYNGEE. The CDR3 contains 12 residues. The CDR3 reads CASSVGGSGYTF. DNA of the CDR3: TGTGCCAGCAGCGTAGGGGGGAGTGGCTACACCTTC.

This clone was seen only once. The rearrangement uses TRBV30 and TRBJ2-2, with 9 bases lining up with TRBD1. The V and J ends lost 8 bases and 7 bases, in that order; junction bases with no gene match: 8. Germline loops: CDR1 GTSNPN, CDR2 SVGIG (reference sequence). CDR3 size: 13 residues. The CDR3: CATQDRGGGELFF. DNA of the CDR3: TGTGCCACCCAAGACAGGGGGGGCGGGGAGCTGTTTTTT.

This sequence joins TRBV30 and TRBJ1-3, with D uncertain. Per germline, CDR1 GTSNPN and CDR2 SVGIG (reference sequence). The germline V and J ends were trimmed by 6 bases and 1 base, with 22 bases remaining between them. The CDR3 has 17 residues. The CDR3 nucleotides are TGTGCCTGCACACCGGGTGGACGGGGTGGGTCTGGAAACACCATATATTTT. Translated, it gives CACTPGGRGGSGNTIYF.

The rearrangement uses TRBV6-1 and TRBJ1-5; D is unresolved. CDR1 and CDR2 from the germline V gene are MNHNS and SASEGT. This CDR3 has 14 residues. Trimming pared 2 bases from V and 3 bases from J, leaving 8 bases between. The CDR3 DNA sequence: TGTGCCAGCAGTGAAACTAGGGCCAATCAGCCCCAGCATTTT. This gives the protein CASSETRANQPQHF.

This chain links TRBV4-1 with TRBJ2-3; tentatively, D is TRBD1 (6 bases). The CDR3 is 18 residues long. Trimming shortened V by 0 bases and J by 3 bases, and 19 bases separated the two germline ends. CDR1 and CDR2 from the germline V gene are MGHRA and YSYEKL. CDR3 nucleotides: TGCGCCAGCAGCCAAGATCAAGAGGGCAGGGGACCGACAGATACGCAGTATTTT. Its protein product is CASSQDQEGRGPTDTQYF.

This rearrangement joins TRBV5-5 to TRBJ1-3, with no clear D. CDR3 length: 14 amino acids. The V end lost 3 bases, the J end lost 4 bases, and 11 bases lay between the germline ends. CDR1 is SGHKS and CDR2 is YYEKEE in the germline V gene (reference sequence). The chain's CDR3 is CASSSLTFGNTIYF. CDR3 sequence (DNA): TGTGCCAGCAGCTCCCTAACGTTCGGAAACACCATATATTTT.

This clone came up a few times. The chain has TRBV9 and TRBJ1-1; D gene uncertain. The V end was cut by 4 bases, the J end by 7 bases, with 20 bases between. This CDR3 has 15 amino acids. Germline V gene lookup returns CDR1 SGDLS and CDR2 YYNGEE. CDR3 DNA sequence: TGTGCCAGCAGCCTAGAGCCCTCTGGAATCTTTGAAGCTTTCTTT. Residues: CASSLEPSGIFEAFF. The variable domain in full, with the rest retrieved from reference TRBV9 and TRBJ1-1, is DSGVTQTPKHLITATGQRVTLRCSPRSGDLSVYWYQQSLDQGLQFLIQYYNGEERAKGNILERFSAQQFPDLHSELNLSSLELGDSALYFCASSLEPSGIFEAFFGQGTRLTVV.

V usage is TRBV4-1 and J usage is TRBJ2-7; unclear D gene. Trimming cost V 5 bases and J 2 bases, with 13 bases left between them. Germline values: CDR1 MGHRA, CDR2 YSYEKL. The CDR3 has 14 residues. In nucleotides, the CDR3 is TGCGCCAGCAGCGCAAGTAGTCGGACCTACGAGCAGTACTTC. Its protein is CASSASSRTYEQYF.

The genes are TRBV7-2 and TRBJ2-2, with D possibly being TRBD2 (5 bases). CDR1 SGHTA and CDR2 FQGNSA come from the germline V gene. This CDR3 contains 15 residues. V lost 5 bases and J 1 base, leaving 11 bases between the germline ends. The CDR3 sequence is CASSQRSGNTGELFF. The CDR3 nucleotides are TGTGCCAGCAGCCAACGAAGCGGGAACACCGGGGAGCTGTTTTTT.

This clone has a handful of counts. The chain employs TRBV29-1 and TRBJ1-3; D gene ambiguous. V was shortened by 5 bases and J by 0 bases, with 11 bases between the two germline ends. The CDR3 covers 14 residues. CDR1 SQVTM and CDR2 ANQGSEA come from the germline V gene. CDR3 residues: CSVTDTNSGNTIYF. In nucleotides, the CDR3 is TGCAGCGTTACCGACACGAACTCTGGAAACACCATATATTTT. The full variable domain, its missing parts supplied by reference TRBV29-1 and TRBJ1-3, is SAVISQKPSRDICQRGTSLTIQCQVDSQVTMMFWYRQQPGQSLTLIATANQGSEATYESGFVIDKFPISRPNLTFSTLTVSNMSPEDSSIYLCSVTDTNSGNTIYFGEGSWLTVV.

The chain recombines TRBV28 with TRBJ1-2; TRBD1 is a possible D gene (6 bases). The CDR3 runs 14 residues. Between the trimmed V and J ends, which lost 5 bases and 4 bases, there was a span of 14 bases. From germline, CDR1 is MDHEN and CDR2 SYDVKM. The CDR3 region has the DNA TGTGCCAGCAGTATACCCGGGGGGGCCTATGGCTACACCTTC. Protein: CASSIPGGAYGYTF.